This T cell receptor (beta chain) derives from a study of T cell changes during pregnancy in multiple sclerosis. Assay: immunoSEQ multiplex PCR; the TCRdb copy retains only in-frame clones and omits some. Here the sample spans about 67,000 clones, approximately 93% being singletons. V lost 2 bases and J lost 4, with 15 bases in between. CDR3 length: 17 amino acids. Looked up from germline, CDR1 is KGHSH and CDR2 is LQKENI. This chain uses TRBV18 with TRBJ2-6; perhaps TRBD1 as D (6 bases). Sequencing used peripheral blood, obtained in the second trimester of pregnancy. This sequence was found in a female donor with multiple sclerosis, enrolled in a pregnancy study. CDR3 DNA sequence: TGTGCCAGCTCACCAGGGCCAGGGGCGCTGGGGGCCAACGTCCTGACTTTC. It translates to CASSPGPGALGANVLTF. The whole variable domain, filled in from reference TRBV18 and TRBJ2-6, reads NAGVMQNPRHLVRRRGQEARLRCSPMKGHSHVYWYRQLPEEGLKFMVYLQKENIIDESGMPKERFSAEFPKEGPSILRIQQVVRGDSAAYFCASSPGPGALGANVLTFGAGSRLTVL.